This T cell receptor (beta chain) was sequenced during a study of blood T cell repertoires in COVID-19. Study-wide context: Samples representing acute and convalescent COVID-19 were sourced from the United States, Italy and Spain. Sample material is recorded as cDNA or gDNA derived from T cells, B-cell-depleted T cells, or PBMCs.

Germline V gene data show CDR1 as MNHGY and CDR2 as SAAAGT. Trimming cost V 5 bases and J 4 bases, with 11 bases left between them. This CDR3 is 13 amino acids long. Profiled with immunoSEQ multiplex PCR; TCRdb holds only in-frame clones, not every one. The sample shows more than 70,000 clones, around three quarters of them seen only once. This clone has more than one count but fewer than ten. The clonotype was recovered from a woman aged 70-85 years with acute or convalescent COVID-19. The rearrangement links TRBV6-8 to TRBJ1-2; D call uncertain. The sample comprised peripheral blood. The CDR3 here is CASSPGPTYGYTF. As DNA, the CDR3 is TGTGCCAGCAGTCCAGGTCCCACCTATGGCTACACCTTC.